A selection of T cell receptor beta chains follows, all from one sample in a study of beta chain features in type 1 diabetes. Here immunoSEQ multiplex PCR was the method, and the copy in TCRdb shows in-frame clones only, minus some. The sample has around 600,000 clones; 9.5% to 15% are singletons. Material: naive CD4+ T cells from blood. These receptors all come from a man between 25 and 39 years old with type 1 diabetes. Each CDR3 is given with its conserved first and last residue. A D gene is named only where the DNA matches it firmly. Rows may omit the clone size; those that give it use once, few, many or a size class.

J,V,size,D,DNA,CDR3
TRBJ2-1,TRBV5-1,-,TRBD1,TGCGCCAGCAGCATGCCCCACAGGGGCAATGAGCAGTTCTTC,CASSMPHRGNEQFF
TRBJ1-4,TRBV5-1,-,-,TGCGCCAGCAGCTTGCGGGGGGAAGATGAAAAACTGTTTTTT,CASSLRGEDEKLFF
TRBJ1-1,TRBV10-3,-,TRBD1,TGTGCCATCAGTGTATCGGACAGGGGGACTGAAGCTTTCTTT,CAISVSDRGTEAFF
TRBJ1-5,TRBV7-9,-,-,TGTGCCAGCAGTGGCGGCAATAGCAATCAGCCCCAGCATTTT,CASSGGNSNQPQHF
TRBJ2-1,TRBV11-2,few,TRBD2,TGTGCCAGCAGCTCCCCACGGGGGGTACCTTACAATGAGCAGTTCTTC,CASSSPRGVPYNEQFF
TRBJ2-5,TRBV6-5,few,-,TGTGCCAGCAGTTACCTTGGGGGCCGTGGGACCCAGTACTTC,CASSYLGGRGTQYF
TRBJ2-7,TRBV27,few,-,TGTGCCAGCAGTCGACGAACTGACAGTGACGGGGCTGTCTACGAGCAGTACTTC,CASSRRTDSDGAVYEQYF
TRBJ1-5,TRBV11-2,-,TRBD1,TGTGCCAGCAGCTTAGACGGGGGGACAGGGAATCAGCCCCAGCATTTT,CASSLDGGTGNQPQHF
TRBJ2-7,TRBV6-6,-,-,TGTGCCAGCAGTCCCCGGGAGAGGGAGCAGTACTTC,CASSPREREQYF
TRBJ1-4,TRBV29-1,few,TRBD1,TGCAGCGTTCGTAGCCGGGACAGGGGGGAAAAACTGTTTTTT,CSVRSRDRGEKLFF
TRBJ2-1,TRBV6-5,-,TRBD1,TGTGCCAGCAGTTATAAAGACAGGGGGCCCTACAATGAGCAGTTCTTC,CASSYKDRGPYNEQFF
TRBJ1-2,TRBV7-3,few,-,TGTGCCAGCAGCTTGGGACAAGAGGGTTTCTATGGCTACACCTTC,CASSLGQEGFYGYTF
TRBJ1-2,TRBV25-1,once,-,TGTGCCAGCAGTGACCGTGGGTCCCTTTATGGCTACACCTTC,CASSDRGSLYGYTF
TRBJ2-7,TRBV20-1,-,-,TGCAGTGCTCAGGACTCAAACAAGCAGTACTTC,CSAQDSNKQYF
TRBJ2-7,TRBV20-1,few,-,TGCAGTGCTGTCGGATACGAGCAGTACTTC,CSAVGYEQYF
TRBJ1-1,TRBV14,-,-,TGTGCCAGCAGACCTACTGGACAGAGCTATAACACTGAAGCTTTCTTT,CASRPTGQSYNTEAFF
TRBJ1-1,TRBV5-1,-,-,TGCGCCAGCAGCCCTACCATCGGGAATCCTGAAGCTTTCTTT,CASSPTIGNPEAFF
TRBJ1-5,TRBV11-2,few,TRBD1,TGTGCCAGCAGTTCAGGGGGCGACCAGCCCCAGCATTTT,CASSSGGDQPQHF
TRBJ2-2,TRBV27,-,TRBD1,TGTGCCAGCAGTTTACCTTCGGCAGGGGGCAACACCGGGGAGCTGTTTTTT,CASSLPSAGGNTGELFF
TRBJ2-1,TRBV11-1,-,TRBD1,TGTGCCAGCGGTGGACAGGGTCGAAATGAGCAGTTCTTC,CASGGQGRNEQFF
TRBJ2-2,TRBV19,-,TRBD2,TGTGCCAGTAGTATCCTAGCGGGGCCTAACACCGGGGAGCTGTTTTTT,CASSILAGPNTGELFF
TRBJ2-3,TRBV6-6,few,-,TGTGCCAGCAGTTACCGGGACAGCACAGATACGCAGTATTTT,CASSYRDSTDTQYF
TRBJ2-3,TRBV11-2,few,TRBD2,TGTGCCAGCAGCCCGGGGGGTCTTAGCACAGATACGCAGTATTTT,CASSPGGLSTDTQYF
TRBJ1-2,TRBV6-5,-,-,TGTGCCAGCAGTTACAACATTGGGGACTATGGCTACACCTTC,CASSYNIGDYGYTF
TRBJ1-6,TRBV27,few,-,TGTGCCAGCAGTTTAGATCTGGTTGGGTCGTTCCCCCTCCACTTT,CASSLDLVGSFPLHF
TRBJ2-7,TRBV9,few,TRBD2,TGTGCCAGCAGCCATGTAAGGGGTAGCGGGGGGCTCTCCTACGAGCAGTACTTC,CASSHVRGSGGLSYEQYF
TRBJ2-7,TRBV18,few,TRBD1,TGTGCCAGCTCACCGGGACAGGCTGAATCCTACGAGCAGTACTTC,CASSPGQAESYEQYF
TRBJ1-1,TRBV13,few,-,TGTGCCAGCAGCTTATGGGGGACTGAAGCTTTCTTT,CASSLWGTEAFF
TRBJ2-7,TRBV21-1,few,-,TGTGCCAGCAGCAAAAGTACAGGGATCCGTGGGCAGTACTTC,CASSKSTGIRGQYF
TRBJ1-2,TRBV15,few,-,TGTGCCACCAGCGCGAGGGGGAGGGCTTGGTATGGCTACACCTTC,CATSARGRAWYGYTF
TRBJ2-5,TRBV12-5,-,TRBD2,TGTGCTAGTGGTCCTCCCGGGGGGTTGGGGACCCAGTACTTC,CASGPPGGLGTQYF